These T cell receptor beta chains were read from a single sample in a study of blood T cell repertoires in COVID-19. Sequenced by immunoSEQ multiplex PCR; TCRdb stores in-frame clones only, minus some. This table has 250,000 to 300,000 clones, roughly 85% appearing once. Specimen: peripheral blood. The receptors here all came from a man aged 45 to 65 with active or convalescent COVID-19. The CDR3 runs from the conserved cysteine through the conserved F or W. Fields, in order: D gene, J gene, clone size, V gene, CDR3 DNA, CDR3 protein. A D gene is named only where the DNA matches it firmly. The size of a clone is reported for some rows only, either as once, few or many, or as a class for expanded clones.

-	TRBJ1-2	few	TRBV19	TGTGCCAGTCAACCGACAGGCAACCTCAACTATGGCTACACCTTC	CASQPTGNLNYGYTF
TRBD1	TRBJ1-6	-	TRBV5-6	TGTGCCAGCAGCTTGAGACAGGGGGCGTCACCCCTCCACTTT	CASSLRQGASPLHF
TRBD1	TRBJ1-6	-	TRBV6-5	TGTGCCAGCAGCCGACAGGGGGCTTTTGGTTCACCCCTCCACTTT	CASSRQGAFGSPLHF
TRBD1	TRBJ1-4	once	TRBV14	TGTGCCAGCAGCTCACGTGTGACCGGGACAGGGGGCGAAAAACTGTTTTTT	CASSSRVTGTGGEKLFF
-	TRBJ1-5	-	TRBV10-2	TGCGCCAGCAGTGAGTCGGGGGGGAGCAATCAGCCCCAGCATTTT	CASSESGGSNQPQHF
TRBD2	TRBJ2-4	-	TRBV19	TGTGCCAGTAGTTCAAGAGCGGGAGGTAACAAAAACATTCAGTACTTC	CASSSRAGGNKNIQYF
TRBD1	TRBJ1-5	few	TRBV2	TGTGCCAGCAGTGCTACAGGGGGCGTTCAGCCCCAGCATTTT	CASSATGGVQPQHF
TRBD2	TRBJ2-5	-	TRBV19	TGTGCCAGTAGCTCCACGGGACTAGCGCAAGAGACCCAGTACTTC	CASSSTGLAQETQYF
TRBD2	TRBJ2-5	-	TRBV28	TGTGCCAGCAAGTTAGGGACTAGCGGGAGGGGGGAGACCCAGTACTTC	CASKLGTSGRGETQYF
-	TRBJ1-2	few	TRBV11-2	TGTGCCAGCAGCTTAGGCGGCTCTTTGGGGGGATCCCCCGGAGGCTACACCTTC	CASSLGGSLGGSPGGYTF
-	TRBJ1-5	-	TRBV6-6	TGTGCCAGCACCAGGGACTTGAATCAGCCCCAGCATTTT	CASTRDLNQPQHF
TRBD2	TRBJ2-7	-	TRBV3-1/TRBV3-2	TGTGCCAGCAGCCAGGGCCCACCGGGACTAGCAGATGAGCAGTACTTC	CASSQGPPGLADEQYF
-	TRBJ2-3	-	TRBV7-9	TGTGCCAGCAGCTTAGGGACAGCTAGCACAGATACGCAGTATTTT	CASSLGTASTDTQYF
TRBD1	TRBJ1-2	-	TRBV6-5	TGTGCCAGCAGTTACCGTCGGACAGGTTCCTATGGCTACACCTTC	CASSYRRTGSYGYTF
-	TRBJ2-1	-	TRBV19	TGTGCCAGTAGTATTTATGCATCACCAGAGGTCAATGAGCAGTTCTTC	CASSIYASPEVNEQFF
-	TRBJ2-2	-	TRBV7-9	TGTGCCAGCAGTCATGGACAGAACACCGGGGAGCTGTTTTTT	CASSHGQNTGELFF
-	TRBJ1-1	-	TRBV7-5	TGTGTGCAGCACACAGTCGCCAGGAACACTGAAGCTTTCTTT	CVQHTVARNTEAFF
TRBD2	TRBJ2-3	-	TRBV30	TGTGCCTGGAGGACTAGCGGGAGGGCTCGGCACACAGATACGCAGTATTTT	CAWRTSGRARHTDTQYF
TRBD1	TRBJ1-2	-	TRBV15	TGTGCCACCAGCAGAGATGGGACAGGGCCGACCTATGGCTACACCTTC	CATSRDGTGPTYGYTF
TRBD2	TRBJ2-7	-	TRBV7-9	TGTGCCAGCAGCCCTGAACTAGCGGGACCTTACGAGCAGTACTTC	CASSPELAGPYEQYF
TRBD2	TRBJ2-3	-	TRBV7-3	TGTGCCAGCAGCCCTTCAGCGGGAGCTAGCACAGATACGCAGTATTTT	CASSPSAGASTDTQYF
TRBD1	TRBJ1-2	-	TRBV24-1	TGTGCCACCAGTGATTTCGGCGGGGACAGGGTTTTGGGGGGGTATGGCTACACCTTC	CATSDFGGDRVLGGYGYTF
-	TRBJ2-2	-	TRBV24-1	TGTGCCACCAGTGATCCTGGGAGCACCGGGGAGCTGTTTTTT	CATSDPGSTGELFF
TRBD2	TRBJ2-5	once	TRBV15	TGTGCCACCAGCAGAGACCCTAGCGGGATGGAGACCCAGTACTTC	CATSRDPSGMETQYF
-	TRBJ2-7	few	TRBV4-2	TGTGCCAGCAGCCAAGGGTCGGGGATCTACGAGCAGTACTTC	CASSQGSGIYEQYF
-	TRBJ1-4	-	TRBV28	TGTGCCAGCAGTCCCGGTGCCGCCTATGAAAAACTGTTTTTT	CASSPGAAYEKLFF
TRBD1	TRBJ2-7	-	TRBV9	TGTGCCAGCAGCGTAGCCGGGACAGGGGTCTACGAGCAGTACTTC	CASSVAGTGVYEQYF
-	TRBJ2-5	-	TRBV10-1	TGCGCCAGCAGTCCGGGTCGCCAGCGAGGCGAGACCCAGTACTTC	CASSPGRQRGETQYF
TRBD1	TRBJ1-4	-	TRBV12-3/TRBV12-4	TGTGCCAGCAGTTTTGAGACAGGGAAAAAACTGTTTTTT	CASSFETGKKLFF
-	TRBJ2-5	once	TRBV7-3	TGTGCCAGCCGTGGCCCAGAGACCCAGTACTTC	CASRGPETQYF
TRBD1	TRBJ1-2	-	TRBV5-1	TGCGCCAGCAGCTTGACCGACAGGGGGTACTATGGCTACACCTTC	CASSLTDRGYYGYTF
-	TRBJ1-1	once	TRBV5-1	TGCGCCAGCAGCGGTTCGACAGGCGGGTCTGAAGCTTTCTTT	CASSGSTGGSEAFF
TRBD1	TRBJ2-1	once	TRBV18	TGTGCCAGCTCACGAAATGACAGGGGTAATGAGCAGTTCTTC	CASSRNDRGNEQFF
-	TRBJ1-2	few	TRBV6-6	TGTGCCAGCAATCAGGGGAGCTATGGCTACACCTTC	CASNQGSYGYTF
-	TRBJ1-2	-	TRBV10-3	TGTGCCATCAGTGATCGAGACACCCACAATTACTATGGCTACACCTTC	CAISDRDTHNYYGYTF
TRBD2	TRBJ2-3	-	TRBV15	TGTGCCACCAGCAGAGATAGCGGGAGTTCGACAGATACGCAGTATTTT	CATSRDSGSSTDTQYF
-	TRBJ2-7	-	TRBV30	TGTGCCTCCAGGGAACCCAGCTCCTACGAGCAGTACTTC	CASREPSSYEQYF
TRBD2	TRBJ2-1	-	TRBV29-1	TGCAGCGCCGAAGGCGGGAGCGGTAGCTCCTACAATGAGCAGTTCTTC	CSAEGGSGSSYNEQFF
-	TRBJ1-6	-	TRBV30	TGTGCCTGGATGCCCAGGGTGGAAAGGAAATCACCCCTCCACTTT	CAWMPRVERKSPLHF
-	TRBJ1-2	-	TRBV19	TGTGCCAGTAGTATGGGGCAGGGGTTTGGCTACACCTTC	CASSMGQGFGYTF
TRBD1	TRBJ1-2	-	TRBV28	TGTGCCAGCAGTCAGGGACAGGGAATCGGCTACACCTTC	CASSQGQGIGYTF
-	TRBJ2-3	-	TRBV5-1	TGCGCCAGCAGCTTGGACCCGACTGGGGGCGGCACAGATACGCAGTATTTT	CASSLDPTGGGTDTQYF
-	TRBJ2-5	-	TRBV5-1	TGCGCCAGCAGCGGACAGATGGGAGAGACCCAGTACTTC	CASSGQMGETQYF
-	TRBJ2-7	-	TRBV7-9	TGTGCCAGCAGCTCGGTAGCAGACCTCTACGAGCAGTACTTC	CASSSVADLYEQYF
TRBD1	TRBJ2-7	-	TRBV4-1	TGCGCCAGCAGCCAAGCGGTCGGACAGGGCTCCTCCTACGAGCAGTACTTC	CASSQAVGQGSSYEQYF
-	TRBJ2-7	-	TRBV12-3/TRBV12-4	TGTGCCAGCAGTGGGGACACCAACTACGAGCAGTACTTC	CASSGDTNYEQYF